These T cell receptor beta chains were read from a single sample in a study of T cell repertoires in cytomegalovirus infection. TCRdb recomputed calls from the reads with MiXCR, one row per CDR3 protein. The table records 600,000 to 700,000 distinct CDR3 sequences, roughly 33% of them present only once. Their target antigens are unknown. Material: cultured PBMCs, obtained from culture after CMV antigen stimulation. These receptor sequences come from a human donor in good health (CMV status not recorded). Some clones in this sample may be carry-over from other donors' samples. Both conserved end residues are trimmed from each CDR3. The order of the fields is clone size, V gene, J gene, CDR3 protein. Expanded clones are given a class, and other clones once, few, many or no size at all.

>NA|TRBV18|TRBJ1-5
ASSPGGGDQPQH
>few|TRBV19|TRBJ2-3
ASSAGQGTQY
>NA|TRBV7-9|TRBJ2-1
ASSALAAGSNEQF
>few|TRBV2|TRBJ2-7
ASDRGRGEQY
>many|TRBV6-1|TRBJ1-1
ASSEILNTEAF
>many|TRBV7-8|TRBJ1-5
ASSLTGYQPQH
>many|TRBV7-2|TRBJ2-3
ASSVAVTDTQY
>NA|TRBV15|TRBJ1-4
ATSRVTEKLF
>many|TRBV7-2|TRBJ1-4
ASSLVGGGNRGKLF
>few|TRBV28|TRBJ2-5
ASSLWVQGTQETQY
>NA|TRBV7-9|TRBJ1-1
ASSLALGRPNTEAF
>NA|TRBV12-3/TRBV12-4|TRBJ1-3
ASSHRETGNTIY
>few|TRBV12-3/TRBV12-4|TRBJ1-2
ASSLLEAYT
>few|TRBV6-5|TRBJ2-2
ASIFKAGASTGELF
>few|TRBV14|TRBJ2-1
ASSHGGSHNEQF
>NA|TRBV6-5|TRBJ2-5
ASSYSRGREETQY
>few|TRBV15|TRBJ2-3
ATSRRGQNTDTQY
>NA|TRBV20-1|TRBJ1-1
SASPYLNTEAF
>NA|TRBV4-1|TRBJ1-1
ASSRGAVRDEAF
>few|TRBV7-6|TRBJ1-4
ASSYEANEKLF
>few|TRBV2|TRBJ2-3
ASMADRGTDTQY
>NA|TRBV7-6|TRBJ1-6
ASSLYPTGFNSPLH
>NA|TRBV2|TRBJ1-4
ASSVEGLATNEKLF
>few|TRBV20-1|TRBJ2-3
SAIRPLASTDTQY
>NA|TRBV20-1|TRBJ1-6
SASPGPLNSPLH
>NA|TRBV5-4|TRBJ2-5
ASSPKTGDQETQY
>NA|TRBV7-2|TRBJ1-1
ASRPRGSDTEAF
>few|TRBV20-1|TRBJ1-1
SAVYRENTEAF
>NA|TRBV29-1|TRBJ1-1
SADSRDAATEAF
>few|TRBV27|TRBJ1-5
ASSYGINQPQH
>NA|TRBV7-8|TRBJ1-5
ASSPQRDQPQH
>few|TRBV7-2|TRBJ1-2
ASSLTIQGGYGYT
>NA|TRBV6-6|TRBJ1-1
ASRNGGGSTEAF
>NA|TRBV7-6|TRBJ2-5
ASSLTGGKERQY
>few|TRBV2|TRBJ2-7
ASSDVLAWSYEQY
>few|TRBV4-3|TRBJ1-3
ASSQDVDRAGGNTIY
>few|TRBV12-5|TRBJ1-6
ASGLDPTGIDSPLH
>NA|TRBV7-9|TRBJ2-1
ASSLADRRAEQF
>NA|TRBV6-5|TRBJ1-1
ASRRTNTEAF
>few|TRBV7-9|TRBJ2-7
ASRLVPGQVKDEQY
>NA|TRBV6-2/TRBV6-3|TRBJ2-3
ASSYGRTPVPAGVGTDTQY
>NA|TRBV12-3/TRBV12-4|TRBJ2-5
ASSSGISGGAVETQY
>NA|TRBV27|TRBJ1-1
ASSYSQGAAEAF
>NA|TRBV7-2|TRBJ1-4
ASSARGRGYSTNEKLF
>NA|TRBV7-2|TRBJ1-2
ASSLFSDGYT
>many|TRBV19|TRBJ1-2
ASSIDRDYGYT
>few|TRBV7-6|TRBJ2-3
ASSFGLASDTQY
>NA|TRBV7-2|TRBJ1-2
ASSLAGGAWYGYT
>NA|TRBV7-8|TRBJ2-3
ASSFSGGLTDTQY
>few|TRBV28|TRBJ2-7
ASSTRQGSYEQY
>NA|TRBV12-3/TRBV12-4|TRBJ2-3
ASSPYSGDTQY
>many|TRBV7-8|TRBJ1-5
ASSWDFNQPQH
>few|TRBV28|TRBJ2-6
ASRGHYSGANVLT
>NA|TRBV4-1|TRBJ2-2
ASSQGWGRSNTGELF
>few|TRBV12-3/TRBV12-4|TRBJ1-3
ASSRRTAGGNTIY